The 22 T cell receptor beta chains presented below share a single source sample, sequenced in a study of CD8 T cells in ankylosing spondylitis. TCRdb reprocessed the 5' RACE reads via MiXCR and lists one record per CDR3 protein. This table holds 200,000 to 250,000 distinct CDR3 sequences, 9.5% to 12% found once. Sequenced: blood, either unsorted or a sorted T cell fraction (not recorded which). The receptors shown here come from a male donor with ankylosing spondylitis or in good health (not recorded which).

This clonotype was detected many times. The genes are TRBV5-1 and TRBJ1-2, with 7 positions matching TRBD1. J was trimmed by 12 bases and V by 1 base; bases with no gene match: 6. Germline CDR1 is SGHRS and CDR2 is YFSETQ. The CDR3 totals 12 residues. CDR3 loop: CASSLQGQENTF. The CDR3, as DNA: TGCGCCAGCAGCTTGCAAGGACAGGAAAACACCTTC.

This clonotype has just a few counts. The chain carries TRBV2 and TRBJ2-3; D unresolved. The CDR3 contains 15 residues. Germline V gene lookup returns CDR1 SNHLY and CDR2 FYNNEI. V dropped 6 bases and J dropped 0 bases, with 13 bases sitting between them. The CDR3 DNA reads TGTGCCAGCAGAGATTCTACCGTTAGCACAGATACGCAGTATTTT. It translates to CASRDSTVSTDTQYF. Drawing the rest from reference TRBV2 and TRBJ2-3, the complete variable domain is EPEVTQTPSHQVTQMGQEVILRCVPISNHLYFYWYRQILGQKVEFLVSFYNNEISEKSEIFDDQFSVERPDGSNFTLKIRSTKLEDSAMYFCASRDSTVSTDTQYFGPGTRLTVL.

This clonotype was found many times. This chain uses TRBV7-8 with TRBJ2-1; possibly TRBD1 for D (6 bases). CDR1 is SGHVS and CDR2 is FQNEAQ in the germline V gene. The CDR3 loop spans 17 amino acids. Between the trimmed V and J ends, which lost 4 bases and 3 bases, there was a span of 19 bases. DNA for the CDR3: TGTGCCAGCAGCTCGCACAATGAAGGGGGAATCTACAATGAGCAGTTCTTC. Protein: CASSSHNEGGIYNEQFF.

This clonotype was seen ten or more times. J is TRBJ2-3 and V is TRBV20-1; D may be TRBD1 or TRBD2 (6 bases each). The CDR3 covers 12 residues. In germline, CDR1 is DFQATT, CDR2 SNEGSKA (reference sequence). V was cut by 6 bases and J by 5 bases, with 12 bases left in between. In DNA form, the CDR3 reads TGCAGTGCCATGGAGGGGGGAGATACGCAGTATTTT. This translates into CSAMEGGDTQYF.

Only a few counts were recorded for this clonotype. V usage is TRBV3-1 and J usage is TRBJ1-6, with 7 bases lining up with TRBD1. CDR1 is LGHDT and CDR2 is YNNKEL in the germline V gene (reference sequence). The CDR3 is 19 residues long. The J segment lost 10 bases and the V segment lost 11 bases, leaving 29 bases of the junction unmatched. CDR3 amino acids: CAFSFRASMTGQTSSPLHF. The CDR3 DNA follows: TGTGCCTTCTCCTTTCGGGCCTCAATGACGGGACAGACCTCCTCACCCCTCCACTTT.

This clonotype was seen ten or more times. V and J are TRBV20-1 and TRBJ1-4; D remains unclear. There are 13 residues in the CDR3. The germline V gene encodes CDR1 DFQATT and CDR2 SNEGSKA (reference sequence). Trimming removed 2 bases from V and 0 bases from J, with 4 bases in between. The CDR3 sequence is CSARQTTNEKLFF. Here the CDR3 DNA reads TGCAGTGCTAGACAGACAACTAATGAAAAACTGTTTTTT.

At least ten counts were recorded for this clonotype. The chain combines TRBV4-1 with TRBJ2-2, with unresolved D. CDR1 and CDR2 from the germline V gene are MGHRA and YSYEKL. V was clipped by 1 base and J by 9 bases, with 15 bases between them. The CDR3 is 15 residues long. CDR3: CASSQGLLGYRELFF. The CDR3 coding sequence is TGCGCCAGCAGCCAAGGGTTGTTGGGCTACCGGGAGCTGTTTTTT.

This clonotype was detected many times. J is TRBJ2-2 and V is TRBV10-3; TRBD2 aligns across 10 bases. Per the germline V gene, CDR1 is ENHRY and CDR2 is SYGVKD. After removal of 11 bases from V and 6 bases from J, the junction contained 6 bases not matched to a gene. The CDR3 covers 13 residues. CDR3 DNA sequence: TGTGCCGTCACGGGACTAGCGCCCGGGGAGCTGTTTTTT. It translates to CAVTGLAPGELFF.

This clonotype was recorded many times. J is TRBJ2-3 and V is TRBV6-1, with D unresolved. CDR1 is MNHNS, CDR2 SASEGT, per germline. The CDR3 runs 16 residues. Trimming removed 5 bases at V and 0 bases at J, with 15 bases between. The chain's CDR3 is CASSRPAAASTDTQYF. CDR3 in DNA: TGTGCCAGCAGTCGCCCAGCCGCGGCTAGCACAGATACGCAGTATTTT.

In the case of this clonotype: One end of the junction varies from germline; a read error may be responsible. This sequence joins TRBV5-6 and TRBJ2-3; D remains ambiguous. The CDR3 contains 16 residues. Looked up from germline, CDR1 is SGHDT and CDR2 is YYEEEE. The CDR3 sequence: CAGSLVGVTQSDTQYF. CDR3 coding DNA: TGTGCCGGCAGCTTGGTTGGTGTCACACAGTCGGATACGCAGTATTTT.

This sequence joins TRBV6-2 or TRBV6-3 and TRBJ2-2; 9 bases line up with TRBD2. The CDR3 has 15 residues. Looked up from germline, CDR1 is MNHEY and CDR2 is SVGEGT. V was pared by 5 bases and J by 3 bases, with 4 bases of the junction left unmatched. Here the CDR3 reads CASSAGGPDTGELFF. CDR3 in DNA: TGTGCCAGCAGTGCGGGGGGGCCCGACACCGGGGAGCTGTTTTTT.

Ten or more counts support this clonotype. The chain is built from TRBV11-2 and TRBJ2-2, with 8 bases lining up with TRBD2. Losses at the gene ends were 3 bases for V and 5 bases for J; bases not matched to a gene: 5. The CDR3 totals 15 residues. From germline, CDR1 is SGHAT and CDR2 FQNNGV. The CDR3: CASSLRGAGTGELFF. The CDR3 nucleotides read TGTGCCAGCAGCTTGCGGGGGGCTGGAACCGGGGAGCTGTTTTTT.

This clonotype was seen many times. CDR3 loop: CASSPGVPGQIKNEQFF. The CDR3 nucleotides read TGTGCCAGCAGTCCGGGGGTACCGGGACAGATAAAGAATGAGCAGTTCTTC. The rearrangement joins TRBV6-5 to TRBJ2-1, with a possible D match to TRBD1 (7 bases). The germline gives CDR1 MNHEY, CDR2 SVGAGI. The CDR3 runs 17 residues. The V gene lost 5 bases and the J gene lost 7 bases, with 24 bases spanning the gap.

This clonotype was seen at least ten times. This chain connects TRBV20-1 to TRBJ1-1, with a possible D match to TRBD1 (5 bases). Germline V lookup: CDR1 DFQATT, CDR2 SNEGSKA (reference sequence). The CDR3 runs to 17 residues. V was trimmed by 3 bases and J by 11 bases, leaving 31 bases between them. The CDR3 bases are TGCAGTGCTAGGGGTTTTGGGGACCTATGGCCCGCTCTCTCCGCTTTCTTT. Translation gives CSARGFGDLWPALSAFF.

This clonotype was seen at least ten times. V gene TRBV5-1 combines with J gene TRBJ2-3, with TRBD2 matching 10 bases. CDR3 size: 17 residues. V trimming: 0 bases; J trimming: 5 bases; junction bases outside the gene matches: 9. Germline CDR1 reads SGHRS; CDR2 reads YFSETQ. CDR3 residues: CASSLALAGVGGDTQYF. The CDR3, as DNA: TGCGCCAGCAGCTTGGCGCTAGCGGGAGTCGGTGGAGATACGCAGTATTTT.

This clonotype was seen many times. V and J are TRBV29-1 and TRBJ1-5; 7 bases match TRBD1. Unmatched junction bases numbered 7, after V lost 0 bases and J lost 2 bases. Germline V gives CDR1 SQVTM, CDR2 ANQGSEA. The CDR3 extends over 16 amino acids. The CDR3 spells CSVEDRQGSGNQPQHF. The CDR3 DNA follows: TGCAGCGTTGAAGATCGACAGGGTTCGGGCAATCAGCCCCAGCATTTT.

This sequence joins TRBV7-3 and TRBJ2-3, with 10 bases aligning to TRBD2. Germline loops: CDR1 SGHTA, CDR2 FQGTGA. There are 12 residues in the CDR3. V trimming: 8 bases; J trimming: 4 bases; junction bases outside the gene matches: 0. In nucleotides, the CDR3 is TGTGCCAGCGGACTAGCGGCAGATACGCAGTATTTT. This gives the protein CASGLAADTQYF.

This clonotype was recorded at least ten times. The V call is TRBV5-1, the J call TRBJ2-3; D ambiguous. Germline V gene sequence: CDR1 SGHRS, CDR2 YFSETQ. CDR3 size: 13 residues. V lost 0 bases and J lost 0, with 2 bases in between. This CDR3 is CASSLDSTDTQYF. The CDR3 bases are TGCGCCAGCAGCTTGGACAGCACAGATACGCAGTATTTT.

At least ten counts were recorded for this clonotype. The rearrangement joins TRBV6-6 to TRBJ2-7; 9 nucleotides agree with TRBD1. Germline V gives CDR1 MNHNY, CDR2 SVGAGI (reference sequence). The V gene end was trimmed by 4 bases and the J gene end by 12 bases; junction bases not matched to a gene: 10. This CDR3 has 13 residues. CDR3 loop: CASSSTGGTGGYF. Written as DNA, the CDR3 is TGTGCCAGCAGTTCGACAGGGGGAACGGGAGGGTACTTC.

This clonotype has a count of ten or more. Written as DNA, the CDR3 is TGCGCCAGCAACCAGGGAGTGGCCTCCCTGAACACAGATACGCAGTATTTT. Protein product: CASNQGVASLNTDTQYF. The J gene is TRBJ2-3, the V gene TRBV5-1; D is tentatively TRBD1 or TRBD2 (5 bases each). From germline, CDR1 is SGHRS and CDR2 YFSETQ. Trimming left V 6 bases short and J 2 bases short, with 22 bases between. The CDR3 length is 17 residues.

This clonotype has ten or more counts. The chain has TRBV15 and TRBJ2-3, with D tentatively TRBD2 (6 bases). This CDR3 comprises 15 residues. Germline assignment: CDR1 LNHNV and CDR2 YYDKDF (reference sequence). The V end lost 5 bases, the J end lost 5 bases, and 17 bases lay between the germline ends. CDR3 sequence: CATSSLGPGEDTQYF. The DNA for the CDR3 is TGTGCCACCAGCTCATTGGGGCCGGGGGAAGATACGCAGTATTTT.

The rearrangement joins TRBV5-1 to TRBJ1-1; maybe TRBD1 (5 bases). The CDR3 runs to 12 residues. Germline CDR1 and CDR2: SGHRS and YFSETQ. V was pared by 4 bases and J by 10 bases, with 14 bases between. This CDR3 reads CASSLQGAGAFF. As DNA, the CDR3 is TGCGCCAGCAGCCTGCAGGGAGCCGGAGCTTTCTTT.